The source of this T cell receptor (beta chain) is a study of beta chain features in type 1 diabetes. A word on this clone: Its antigen is unknown.

Expressed TCRB transcripts were sequenced because the entire RNA isolate underwent reverse transcription. Sequenced by immunoSEQ multiplex PCR; TCRdb stores in-frame clones only, minus some. The profile shows a few hundred thousand clones, around a tenth of them singletons. Germline-derived CDR1 and CDR2 are SGHTA and FQGTGA. This CDR3 is built from 21 residues. Deletions cut 5 bases from V and 2 bases from J, with 30 bases between. Study outcomes and limitations: Moderately but significantly shorter TCRB CDR3s were found in Type 1 diabetes patients in all four CD4+ subsets.

Sorted populations all had greater than 95% purity. The specimen was central memory CD4+ T cells from blood. This TCR was sampled from a man aged 30 to 39 with type 1 diabetes. This chain joins TRBV7-3 and TRBJ2-2, with a tentative D call TRBD2 (9 bases). The CDR3 here is CASSLPRDRPTSGPNTGELFF. The CDR3 DNA is TGTGCCAGCAGCCTTCCCCGGGACAGGCCAACTAGCGGGCCTAACACCGGGGAGCTGTTTTTT.